The 21 T cell receptor beta chains listed next were all sequenced from one sample in a study of blood T cell repertoires in COVID-19. Sequenced by immunoSEQ multiplex PCR; TCRdb stores in-frame clones only, minus some. The sample lists roughly 57,000 clones, approximately 88% occurring once. The sample taken for sequencing was peripheral blood. The receptors were gathered from a human donor in a cohort sampled during active COVID-19.

The chain uses TRBV19 and TRBJ1-1; D is unresolved. Deletions cut 7 bases from V and 11 bases from J, with 17 bases between. Germline assignment: CDR1 LNHDA and CDR2 SQIVND (reference sequence). The CDR3 covers 12 residues. CDR3 protein: CASKDGNIGAFF. The CDR3 DNA reads as TGTGCCAGTAAGGACGGGAACATTGGGGCTTTCTTT.

The rearrangement links TRBV28 to TRBJ2-7; D might be TRBD2 (6 bases). The germline V gene encodes CDR1 MDHEN and CDR2 SYDVKM. Deletions cut 4 bases from V and 2 bases from J, with 15 bases between. CDR3 length equals 15 residues. The CDR3 bases are TGTGCCAGCAGTTCTCGGGGAGGCAGGGCCTACGAGCAGTACTTC. This gives the protein CASSSRGGRAYEQYF.

The gene calls are TRBV28 and TRBJ2-3; D is possibly TRBD1 (6 bases). The CDR3 runs 13 residues. Trimming left V 7 bases short and J 1 base short, with 9 bases between. Looked up from germline, CDR1 is MDHEN and CDR2 is SYDVKM. The CDR3 protein is CASNRQGTDTQYF. The DNA for the CDR3 is TGTGCCAGCAACCGACAGGGCACAGATACGCAGTATTTT.

The chain has TRBV7-2 and TRBJ2-3; no reliable D call. V was trimmed by 1 base and J by 8 bases, leaving 19 bases between them. This CDR3 has 16 residues. Germline CDR1 SGHTA, CDR2 FQGNSA. CDR3 amino acids: CASSLGRQPGSSTQYF. The CDR3 DNA reads as TGTGCCAGCAGCTTAGGGCGGCAGCCGGGTAGCAGTACGCAGTATTTT.

The chain has TRBV5-5 and TRBJ2-5; 7 nucleotides align to TRBD2. This CDR3 comprises 15 residues. V lost 0 bases to trimming and J lost 0 bases; unmatched junction nucleotides: 2. Germline CDR1 reads SGHKS; CDR2 reads YYEKEE (reference sequence). CDR3 nucleotides: TGTGCCAGCAGCTTGGGACTAGCCTACCAAGAGACCCAGTACTTC. Its protein is CASSLGLAYQETQYF. Drawing the rest from reference TRBV5-5 and TRBJ2-5, the complete variable domain is DAGVTQSPTHLIKTRGQQVTLRCSPISGHKSVSWYQQVLGQGPQFIFQYYEKEERGRGNFPDRFSARQFPNYSSELNVNALLLGDSALYLCASSLGLAYQETQYFGPGTRLLVL.

The chain employs TRBV7-2 and TRBJ2-1, with D maybe TRBD2 (5 bases). This CDR3 is built from 13 residues. V was pared by 5 bases and J by 3 bases, with 8 bases between. Germline lookup yields CDR1 SGHTA and CDR2 FQGNSA. CDR3 nucleotides: TGTGCCAGCAGCGATGGACTCTACAATGAGCAGTTCTTC. Amino acids: CASSDGLYNEQFF.

The gene calls are TRBV6-5 and TRBJ1-1, with D unresolved. The CDR3 covers 16 residues. The germline V and J ends were trimmed by 2 bases and 0 bases, with 13 bases remaining between them. Germline V CDR1 and CDR2: MNHEY, SVGAGI. The CDR3 DNA reads as TGTGCCAGCAGTTACGCCACGGGGAGGATGAACACTGAAGCTTTCTTT. Its translation is CASSYATGRMNTEAFF.

V and J are TRBV7-2 and TRBJ1-1, with D possibly being TRBD1 (6 bases). Germline lookup yields CDR1 SGHTA and CDR2 FQGNSA. The V and J ends lost 1 base and 2 bases respectively, with 11 bases between them. This CDR3 contains 15 residues. CDR3 DNA sequence: TGTGCCAGCAGCTTAGAGGGGGTGTTAAACACTGAAGCTTTCTTT. This gives the protein CASSLEGVLNTEAFF.

This chain connects TRBV30 to TRBJ1-2, with D perhaps matching TRBD1 (5 bases). Germline V CDR1 and CDR2: GTSNPN, SVGIG (reference sequence). Trimming cost V 3 bases and J 6 bases, with 11 bases left between them. The length of the CDR3 is 12 residues. Here the CDR3 DNA reads TGTGCCTGGAGGGATGGAGGGGATGGCTACACCTTC. It encodes CAWRDGGDGYTF.

The CDR3 sequence: CASSKGVVETQYF. In nucleotides, the CDR3 is TGTGCCAGCAGCAAGGGGGTAGTGGAGACCCAGTACTTC. The chain uses TRBV3-1 (or the pseudogene TRBV3-2) and TRBJ2-5, with D possibly matching TRBD1 (6 bases). In germline, CDR1 is LGHDT, CDR2 YNNKEL (reference sequence). V lost 5 bases and J lost 5, with 12 bases in between. The CDR3 has 13 amino acids.

The rearrangement links TRBV7-9 to TRBJ1-2; TRBD1 agrees at 7 bases. Unmatched junction bases numbered 2, after V lost 5 bases and J lost 2 bases. CDR1 SEHNR and CDR2 FQNEAQ come from the germline V gene (reference sequence). The CDR3 is 13 residues long. CDR3 loop: CASSVQGNYGYTF. In DNA form, the CDR3 reads TGTGCCAGCAGCGTACAGGGGAACTATGGCTACACCTTC.

The chain carries TRBV5-1 and TRBJ2-5; D gene ambiguous. V was shortened by 0 bases and J by 1 base, with 10 bases between the two germline ends. CDR1 is SGHRS, CDR2 YFSETQ, per germline. The CDR3 loop spans 15 amino acids. The CDR3 sequence is CASSLAGEAQETQYF. The CDR3 DNA reads TGCGCCAGCAGCTTGGCTGGAGAGGCCCAAGAGACCCAGTACTTC.

The chain carries TRBV19 and TRBJ2-3; 7 bases align to TRBD2. Unmatched junction bases numbered 11, after V lost 6 bases and J lost 5 bases. This CDR3 has 15 residues. The germline gives CDR1 LNHDA, CDR2 SQIVND (reference sequence). The CDR3 DNA follows: TGTGCCAGTAGGCACACTGGGGGGGTCTTAGATACGCAGTATTTT. It encodes CASRHTGGVLDTQYF.

The chain combines TRBV5-1 with TRBJ1-1; 12 bases are a match to TRBD1. V was clipped by 7 bases and J by 0 bases; unmatched bases: 7. The length of the CDR3 is 16 residues. Germline V gene lookup returns CDR1 SGHRS and CDR2 YFSETQ. In DNA, the CDR3 is TGCGCCAGCCATGGGGGGACAGGGGGCCTGAACACTGAAGCTTTCTTT. Translating it yields CASHGGTGGLNTEAFF. The whole variable domain, remainder taken from reference TRBV5-1 and TRBJ1-1, is KAGVTQTPRYLIKTRGQQVTLSCSPISGHRSVSWYQQTPGQGLQFLFEYFSETQRNKGNFPGRFSGRQFSNSRSEMNVSTLELGDSALYLCASHGGTGGLNTEAFFGQGTRLTVV.

The CDR3 protein is CASSETQGVPLNTEAFF. The CDR3 nucleotides read TGCGCCAGCAGCGAGACCCAGGGGGTACCCTTGAACACTGAAGCTTTCTTT. The chain is built from TRBV4-1 and TRBJ1-1, with 7 bases fitting TRBD1. Trimming removed 5 bases from V and 0 bases from J; junction bases left unmatched: 12. This CDR3 has 17 residues. Germline CDR1 and CDR2: MGHRA and YSYEKL.

The chain employs TRBV12-3 or TRBV12-4 and TRBJ2-7; a weak D match, TRBD1 (5 bases). Trimming left V 6 bases short and J 3 bases short, with 12 bases between. The CDR3 is 13 residues long. The CDR3 coding sequence is TGTGCCAGCAGCCGATCGACAGTCTACGAGCAGTACTTC. Its translation is CASSRSTVYEQYF.

This clone has just one count. The CDR3 loop is CASSIVAGVVTEAFF. The CDR3 coding sequence is TGTGCCAGTAGTATCGTTGCAGGGGTTGTTACTGAAGCTTTCTTT. The chain combines TRBV19 with TRBJ1-1, with TRBD1 as a possible D gene (6 bases). Germline V gene data show CDR1 as LNHDA and CDR2 as SQIVND (reference sequence). The CDR3 is 15 amino acids. The V gene lost 3 bases and the J gene lost 5 bases, with 16 bases spanning the gap. Variable domain in full (rest from reference TRBV19 and TRBJ1-1): DGGITQSPKYLFRKEGQNVTLSCEQNLNHDAMYWYRQDPGQGLRLIYYSQIVNDFQKGDIAEGYSVSREKKESFPLTVTSAQKNPTAFYLCASSIVAGVVTEAFFGQGTRLTVV.

This clone has more than one count but fewer than ten. The chain combines TRBV5-4 with TRBJ2-7; 9 nucleotides agree with TRBD1. Losses at the gene ends were 2 bases for V and 6 bases for J; bases not matched to a gene: 9. The CDR3 runs 15 residues. CDR1 and CDR2 from the germline V gene are SGHNT and YYREEE (reference sequence). The CDR3 bases are TGTGCCAGCAGCTTACCCGGGACAGGGAAAGGCGAGCAGTACTTC. It translates to CASSLPGTGKGEQYF.

This chain links TRBV4-2 with TRBJ2-7; D not certain. From germline, CDR1 is LGHNA and CDR2 YNFKEQ. The CDR3 loop spans 13 amino acids. V was clipped by 0 bases and J by 6 bases, with 9 bases between them. The CDR3 protein is CASSQDMRSEQYF. The CDR3 DNA follows: TGTGCCAGCAGCCAAGATATGAGGAGCGAGCAGTACTTC.

V usage is TRBV7-8 and J usage is TRBJ2-2, with 7 bases that match TRBD2. Germline loops: CDR1 SGHVS, CDR2 FQNEAQ. The J segment lost 5 bases and the V segment lost 5 bases, leaving 5 bases of the junction unmatched. The CDR3 length is 14 residues. This CDR3 reads CASSPRLATGELFF. CDR3 coding DNA: TGTGCCAGCAGCCCGCGACTAGCTACCGGGGAGCTGTTTTTT.

The CDR3 loop is CAWRISRRGQGSPLHF. CDR3 DNA: TGTGCCTGGAGGATTTCCAGGCGGGGACAGGGATCACCCCTCCACTTT. This sequence joins TRBV30 and TRBJ1-6; TRBD1 aligns across 9 bases. The germline CDR1 and CDR2 sequences are GTSNPN and SVGIG (reference sequence). V lost 3 bases, J lost 10 bases, and 13 bases stayed unmatched. The CDR3 contains 16 residues.